Each of the 10 T cell receptor beta chains below was sequenced from the same sample in a study of OX40 agonist ivuxolimab in advanced cancers. Libraries were prepared by immunoSEQ multiplex PCR; TCRdb keeps only in-frame clonotypes and omits some of them. Here the sample spans 70,000 or so clones, around 90% being singletons. Sequenced material: CD4+ or CD8+ T cells sorted from blood, taken in a trial of the OX40 agonist ivuxolimab. The receptors here all came from an adult with an advanced solid tumor such as melanoma, head and neck, liver or kidney cancer.

V is TRBV14 and J is TRBJ2-7; D perhaps matches TRBD2 (6 bases). In germline, CDR1 is SGHDN, CDR2 FVKESK. This CDR3 has 14 residues. Trimming removed 4 bases at V and 4 bases at J, with 14 bases between. The CDR3 is CASSPTAGTYEQYF. CDR3 nucleotide sequence: TGTGCCAGCAGCCCTACGGCGGGAACTTACGAGCAGTACTTC. Using reference TRBV14 and TRBJ2-7 for the parts outside the CDR3, the full variable domain is EAGVTQFPSHSVIEKGQTVTLRCDPISGHDNLYWYRRVMGKEIKFLLHFVKESKQDESGMPNNRFLAERTGGTYSTLKVQPAELEDSGVYFCASSPTAGTYEQYFGPGTRLTVT.

The chain joins TRBV5-1 to TRBJ1-2; D is possibly TRBD1 (6 bases). The length of the CDR3 is 14 residues. V was pared by 0 bases and J by 6 bases, with 12 bases between. Germline assignment: CDR1 SGHRS and CDR2 YFSETQ. The chain's CDR3 is CASSLVGGGDGYTF. The CDR3 coding sequence is TGCGCCAGCAGCTTGGTGGGGGGCGGCGATGGCTACACCTTC.

The V gene is TRBV28, the J gene TRBJ1-2, with D tentatively TRBD1 (6 bases). Trimming stripped 5 bases from V and 5 bases from J, with 15 bases between. The CDR3 runs 14 residues. From germline, CDR1 is MDHEN and CDR2 SYDVKM. The CDR3 nucleotides are TGTGCCAGCAGTCAACCGGGACACCCTTATGGCTACACCTTC. It codes for CASSQPGHPYGYTF.

This clone has a single count. A junction end diverges from the germline sequence, so it may reflect a read error. The V and J genes are TRBV7-8 and TRBJ1-1; 7 nucleotides agree with TRBD1. Germline lookup yields CDR1 SGHVS and CDR2 FQNEAQ. This CDR3 contains 12 residues. CDR3 region: CASSPLTGAPTF. The CDR3 region has the DNA TGTGCCAGCAGCCCACTCACAGGGGCCCCAACCTTT.

This clone is a singleton in its sample. The chain has TRBV6-6 and TRBJ1-1; no firm D call. V lost 6 bases and J lost 1, with 18 bases in between. The germline V gene has CDR1 MNHNY and CDR2 SVGAGI (reference sequence). CDR3 length: 16 amino acids. As DNA, the CDR3 is TGTGCCAGCAGAGACACCGGACGATCTAGGAACACTGAAGCTTTCTTT. The encoded protein is CASRDTGRSRNTEAFF.

V and J are TRBV11-3 and TRBJ2-7, with 8 bases fitting TRBD1. Germline loops: CDR1 SGHNT, CDR2 YENEEA. The CDR3 spans 13 residues. V shed 5 bases, J shed 1 base, and the junction held 1 base outside the gene matches. This chain's CDR3 is CASSGQGSYEQYF. The CDR3 nucleotides are TGTGCCAGCAGCGGACAGGGATCCTACGAGCAGTACTTC.

The chain links TRBV7-2 to TRBJ2-5; 7 nucleotides align to TRBD1. This CDR3 region has 15 residues. The germline V gene has CDR1 SGHTA and CDR2 FQGNSA. Trimming cost V 7 bases and J 2 bases; bases outside gene matches: 10. In nucleotides, the CDR3 is TGTGCCAGCACGGGAATCGGGACAGATCAAGAGACCCAGTACTTC. This codes for CASTGIGTDQETQYF.

The gene calls are TRBV6-6 and TRBJ1-4; the D is unclear. CDR1 is MNHNY, CDR2 SVGAGI, per germline (reference sequence). This CDR3 region has 15 residues. The V and J ends lost 0 bases and 8 bases respectively, with 13 bases between them. CDR3 coding DNA: TGTGCCAGCAGTTACTCGAAGCTGACGGTGGAAAAACTGTTTTTT. Amino acid sequence: CASSYSKLTVEKLFF.

The chain links TRBV11-2 to TRBJ2-7; D gene unclear. Germline V CDR1 and CDR2: SGHAT, FQNNGV. This CDR3 region has 14 residues. V lost 5 bases to trimming and J lost 3 bases, with 14 bases between them. The CDR3 DNA is TGTGCCAGCAGCCCCCGCGCAGAGCTCTACGAGCAGTACTTC. It yields the protein CASSPRAELYEQYF.

This rearrangement joins TRBV19 to TRBJ2-2, with TRBD2 identical over 7 bases. With 4 bases clipped from V and 7 bases from J, the junction kept 9 bases outside the gene matches. The CDR3 has 15 amino acids. CDR1 is LNHDA, CDR2 SQIVND, per germline (reference sequence). CDR3 region: CASSTGRSGYGELFF. In DNA, the CDR3 is TGTGCCAGTAGTACCGGGAGGAGTGGGTACGGGGAGCTGTTTTTT.